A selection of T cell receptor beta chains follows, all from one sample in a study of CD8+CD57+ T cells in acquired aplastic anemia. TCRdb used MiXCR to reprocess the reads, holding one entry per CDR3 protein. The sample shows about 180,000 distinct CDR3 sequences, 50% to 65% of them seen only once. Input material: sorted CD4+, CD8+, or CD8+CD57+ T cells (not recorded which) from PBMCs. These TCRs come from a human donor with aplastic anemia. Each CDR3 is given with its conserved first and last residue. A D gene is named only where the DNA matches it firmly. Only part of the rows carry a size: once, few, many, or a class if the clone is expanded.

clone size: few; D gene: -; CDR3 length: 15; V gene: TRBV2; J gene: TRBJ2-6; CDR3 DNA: TGTGCCAGCACCCCATATGCAGCTGGGGCCAACGTCCTGACTTTC; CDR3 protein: CASTPYAAGANVLTF
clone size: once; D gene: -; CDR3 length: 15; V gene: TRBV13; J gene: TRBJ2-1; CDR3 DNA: TGTGCCAGCAGCTCCCTCCCTACAGGGTACAATGAGCAGTTCTTC; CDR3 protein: CASSSLPTGYNEQFF
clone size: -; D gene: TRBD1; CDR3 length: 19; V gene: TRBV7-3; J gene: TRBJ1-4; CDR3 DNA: TGTGCCAGCAGCTTAGTCCCAGGTGGGGACCGGGACAGAAATGAAAAACTGTTTTTT; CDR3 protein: CASSLVPGGDRDRNEKLFF
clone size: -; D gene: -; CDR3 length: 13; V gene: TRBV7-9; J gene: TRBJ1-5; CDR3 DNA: TGTGCCAGCAGCTTAGGTCGGGATCAGCCCCAGCATTTT; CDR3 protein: CASSLGRDQPQHF
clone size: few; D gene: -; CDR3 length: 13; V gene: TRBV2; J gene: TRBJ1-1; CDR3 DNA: TGTGCCAGCAGTGTTGGCGAGAACACTGAAGCTTTCTTT; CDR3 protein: CASSVGENTEAFF
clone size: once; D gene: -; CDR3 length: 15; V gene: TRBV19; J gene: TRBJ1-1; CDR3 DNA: TGTGCCAGTAGCTACCTCCTAGGGGCGAGGACTGAAGCTTTCTTT; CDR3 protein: CASSYLLGARTEAFF
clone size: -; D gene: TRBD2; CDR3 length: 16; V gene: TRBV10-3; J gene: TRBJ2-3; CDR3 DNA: TGTGCCATCACCCCGTCGCGAAAGCGGGAGACAGATACGCAGTATTTT; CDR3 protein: CAITPSRKRETDTQYF
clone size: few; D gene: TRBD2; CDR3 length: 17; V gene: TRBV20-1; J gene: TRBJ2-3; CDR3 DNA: TGCAGTGCCCTTCCCCCGGGACTAGCGGGGGGGACAGATACGCAGTATTTT; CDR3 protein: CSALPPGLAGGTDTQYF
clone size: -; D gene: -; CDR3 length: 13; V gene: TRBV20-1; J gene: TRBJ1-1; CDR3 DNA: TGCAGTGCTAGAGATAGGGACATCACTGAAGCTTTCTTT; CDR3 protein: CSARDRDITEAFF
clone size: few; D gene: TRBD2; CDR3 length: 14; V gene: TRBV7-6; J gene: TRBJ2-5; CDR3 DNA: TGTGCCAGCAGGAATAGCGGGAGGATAGAGACCCAGTACTTC; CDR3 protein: CASRNSGRIETQYF
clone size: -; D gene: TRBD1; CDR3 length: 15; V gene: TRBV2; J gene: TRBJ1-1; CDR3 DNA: TGTGCCAGCAGTGAAAGGGGACAGGGGTGGGCTGCAGCTTTCTTT; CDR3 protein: CASSERGQGWAAAFF
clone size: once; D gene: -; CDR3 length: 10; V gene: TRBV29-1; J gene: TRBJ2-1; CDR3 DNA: TGCAGCGGAACTTCGAATGAGCAGTTCTTC; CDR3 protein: CSGTSNEQFF
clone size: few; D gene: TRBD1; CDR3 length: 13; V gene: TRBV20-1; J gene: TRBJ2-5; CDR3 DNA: TGCAGTGCCGTTCTGACAGGGATTGAGACCCAGTACTTC; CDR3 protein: CSAVLTGIETQYF
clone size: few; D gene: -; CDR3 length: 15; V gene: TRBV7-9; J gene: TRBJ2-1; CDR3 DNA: TGTGCCAGCAGCTTAGGGGACGGCATGGGAAATGAGCAGTTCTTC; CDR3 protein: CASSLGDGMGNEQFF
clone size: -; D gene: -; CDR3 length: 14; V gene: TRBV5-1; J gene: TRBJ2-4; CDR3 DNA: TGCGCCAGCAGGGGGGCCGGGTCCCAAAACATTCAGTACTTC; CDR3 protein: CASRGAGSQNIQYF
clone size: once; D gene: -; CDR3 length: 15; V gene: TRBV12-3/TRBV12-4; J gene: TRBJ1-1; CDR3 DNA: TGTGCCAGCAGTTTGTACCGAGCCCTGAACACTGAAGCTTTCTTT; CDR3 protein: CASSLYRALNTEAFF
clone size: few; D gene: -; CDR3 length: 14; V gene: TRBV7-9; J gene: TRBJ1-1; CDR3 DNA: TGTGCCAGCAGCTTATTTGTGGGAAGGCCTGAAGCTTTCTTT; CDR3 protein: CASSLFVGRPEAFF
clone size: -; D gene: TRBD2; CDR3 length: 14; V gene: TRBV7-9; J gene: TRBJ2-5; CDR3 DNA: TGTGCCAGCAGCATCCGGGGAGGGGCGGAGACCCAGTACTTC; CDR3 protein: CASSIRGGAETQYF
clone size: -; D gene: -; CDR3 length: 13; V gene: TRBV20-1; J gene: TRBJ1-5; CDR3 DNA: TGCAGTGCTTCACAGGGACCCGCTCAGCCCCAGCATTTT; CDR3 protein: CSASQGPAQPQHF
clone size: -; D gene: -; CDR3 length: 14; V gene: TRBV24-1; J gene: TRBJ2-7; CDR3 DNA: TGTGCCACCAGTGGGTCCTACGGATCCTACGAGCAGTACTTC; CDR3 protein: CATSGSYGSYEQYF
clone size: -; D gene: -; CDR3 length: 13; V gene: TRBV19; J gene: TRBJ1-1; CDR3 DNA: TGTGCCAGTAGTAACCGGGGGAACACTGAAGCTTTCTTT; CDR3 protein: CASSNRGNTEAFF
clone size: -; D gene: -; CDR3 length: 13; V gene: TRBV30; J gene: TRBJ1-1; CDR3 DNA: TGTGCCCACTCCGTGGGGGTTGCCACTGAAGCTTTCTTT; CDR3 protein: CAHSVGVATEAFF
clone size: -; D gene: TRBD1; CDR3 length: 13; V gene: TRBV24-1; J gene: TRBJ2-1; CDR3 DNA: TGTGCCATCAGAAGGACAGGGTTAAATGAGCAGTTCTTC; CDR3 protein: CAIRRTGLNEQFF
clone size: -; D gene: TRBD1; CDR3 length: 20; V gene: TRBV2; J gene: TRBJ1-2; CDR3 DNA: TGTGCCAGCAGTGCGGGGACAGGGGGAACTATGATTCCCCCCCCCTATGGCTACACCTTC; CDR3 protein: CASSAGTGGTMIPPPYGYTF
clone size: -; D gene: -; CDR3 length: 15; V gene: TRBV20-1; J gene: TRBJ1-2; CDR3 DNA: TGCAGTGCTAGTGGCCCTCTCGGTAGGGACTATGGCTACACCTTC; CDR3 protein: CSASGPLGRDYGYTF
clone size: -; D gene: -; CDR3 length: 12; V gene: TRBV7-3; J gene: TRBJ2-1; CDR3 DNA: TGTGCCACCGCACAGGGATTAAATGAGCAGTTCTTC; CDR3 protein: CATAQGLNEQFF
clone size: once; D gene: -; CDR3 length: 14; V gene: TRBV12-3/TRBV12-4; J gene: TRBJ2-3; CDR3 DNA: TGTGCCAGCAGTTTTGAAGGGACCACAGATACGCAGTATTTT; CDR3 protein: CASSFEGTTDTQYF
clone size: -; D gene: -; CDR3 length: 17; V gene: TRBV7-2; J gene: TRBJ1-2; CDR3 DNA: TGTGCCAGCAGCCCGTACTGGACAGACCCCTTATGGTATGGCTACACCTTC; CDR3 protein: CASSPYWTDPLWYGYTF
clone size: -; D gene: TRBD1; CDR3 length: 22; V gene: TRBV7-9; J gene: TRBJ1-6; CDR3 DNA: TGTGCCAGCAGCTTATCAAAGCCAACAGGGGTTGGGGCCTACTCCTATAATTCACCCCTCCACTTT; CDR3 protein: CASSLSKPTGVGAYSYNSPLHF
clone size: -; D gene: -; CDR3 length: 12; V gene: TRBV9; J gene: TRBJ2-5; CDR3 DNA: TGTGCCAGCAGTAACCCAGGGGAGACCCAGTACTTC; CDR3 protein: CASSNPGETQYF
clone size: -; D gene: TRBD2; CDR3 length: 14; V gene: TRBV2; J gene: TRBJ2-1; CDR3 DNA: TGTGCAGCAACCGGGACTAGCGGGGACAATGAGCAGTTATTC; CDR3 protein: CAATGTSGDNEQLF
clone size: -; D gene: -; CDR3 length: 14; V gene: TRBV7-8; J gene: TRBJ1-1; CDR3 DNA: TGTGCCAGCAGCTCCACTCCCGGGGGGGGTGAAGCTTTCTTT; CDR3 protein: CASSSTPGGGEAFF
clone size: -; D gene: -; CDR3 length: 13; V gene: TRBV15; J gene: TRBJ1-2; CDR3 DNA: TGTGCCACCAGCAGAGATGCGGTATATGGCTACACCTTC; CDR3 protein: CATSRDAVYGYTF
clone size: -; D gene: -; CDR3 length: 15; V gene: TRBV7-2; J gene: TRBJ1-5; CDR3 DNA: TGTGCCAGCAGCTTAGGGACTCCCCTTAATCAGCCCCAGCATTTT; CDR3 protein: CASSLGTPLNQPQHF
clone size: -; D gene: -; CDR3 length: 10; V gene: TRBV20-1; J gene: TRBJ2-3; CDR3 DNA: TGCAGAGCTTTAGGCGATACGCAGTATTTT; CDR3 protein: CRALGDTQYF
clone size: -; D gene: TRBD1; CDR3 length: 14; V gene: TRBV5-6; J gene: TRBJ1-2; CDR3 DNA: TGTGCCAGCAGCTTAGGGACAGCGATCTATGGCTACACCTTC; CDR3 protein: CASSLGTAIYGYTF
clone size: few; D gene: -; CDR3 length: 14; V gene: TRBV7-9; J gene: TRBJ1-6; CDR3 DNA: TGTGCCAGCAGCCCCGATTTGGTAGGATCACCCCTCCACTTT; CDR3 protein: CASSPDLVGSPLHF
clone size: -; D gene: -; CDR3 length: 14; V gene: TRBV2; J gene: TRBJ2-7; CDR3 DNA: TGTGCCAGCAGTGAACAGGGGATACCCTACGAGCAGTACTTC; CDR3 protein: CASSEQGIPYEQYF
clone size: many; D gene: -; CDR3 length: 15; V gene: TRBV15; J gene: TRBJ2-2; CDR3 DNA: TGTGCCACCAGCAGTGGGAGTTGGGGGGCCGGGGAGCTGTTTTTT; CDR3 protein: CATSSGSWGAGELFF
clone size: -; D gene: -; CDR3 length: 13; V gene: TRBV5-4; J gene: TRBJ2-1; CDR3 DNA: TGTGCCAGCACCGACAGGAGGGTCAATGAGCAGTTCTTC; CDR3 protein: CASTDRRVNEQFF
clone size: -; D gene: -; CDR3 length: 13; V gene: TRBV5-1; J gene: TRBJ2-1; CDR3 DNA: TGCGCCAGCAGCTCGACCCAGCGTAATGAGCAGTTCTTC; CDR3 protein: CASSSTQRNEQFF
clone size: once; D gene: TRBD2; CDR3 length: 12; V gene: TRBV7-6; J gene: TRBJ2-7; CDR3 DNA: TGTGCCACCAGCGGGAGCTCCTACGAGCAGTACTTC; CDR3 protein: CATSGSSYEQYF